This T cell receptor beta chain came from a study of response to subunit inactivated influenza vaccine. The study, taken as a whole, reports: Researchers suggested that each seasonal influenza vaccination recruits few new T cells.

This clonotype was counted at least ten times. What it recognizes is unknown. MiXCR, run by TCRdb on the RT-PCR reads, gives a single entry per CDR3 protein. The repertoire holds about 190,000 distinct CDR3 sequences, over 13% seen once, with approximately 25% in the top ten. Germline CDR1 and CDR2: SGHRS and YFSETQ. The CDR3 is 16 amino acids. Trimming took 0 bases from V and 3 from J; bases not matched to a gene: 6. The V call is TRBV5-1, the J call TRBJ2-3, with TRBD2 matching 8 bases. This TCR derives from a middle-aged man who received an inactivated influenza vaccine. Sample: CD8+ T cells sorted from PBMCs, taken more than 4 days after vaccination. CDR3 amino acids: CASSLGDGGRTDTQYF. In nucleotides, the CDR3 is TGCGCCAGCAGCTTGGGAGATGGCGGGAGGACAGATACGCAGTATTTT.